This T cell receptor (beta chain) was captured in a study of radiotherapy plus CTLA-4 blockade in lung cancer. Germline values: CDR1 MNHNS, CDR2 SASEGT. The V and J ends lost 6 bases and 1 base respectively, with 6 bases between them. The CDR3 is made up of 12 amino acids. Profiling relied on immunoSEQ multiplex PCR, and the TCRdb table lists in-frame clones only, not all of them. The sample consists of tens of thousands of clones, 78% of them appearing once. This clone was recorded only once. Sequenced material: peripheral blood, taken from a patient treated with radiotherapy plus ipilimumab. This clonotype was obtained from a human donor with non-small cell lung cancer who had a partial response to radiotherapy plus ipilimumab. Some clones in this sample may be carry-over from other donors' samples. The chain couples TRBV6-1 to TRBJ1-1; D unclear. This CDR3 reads CASRTSNTEAFF. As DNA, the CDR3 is TGTGCCAGCAGGACATCGAACACTGAAGCTTTCTTT.